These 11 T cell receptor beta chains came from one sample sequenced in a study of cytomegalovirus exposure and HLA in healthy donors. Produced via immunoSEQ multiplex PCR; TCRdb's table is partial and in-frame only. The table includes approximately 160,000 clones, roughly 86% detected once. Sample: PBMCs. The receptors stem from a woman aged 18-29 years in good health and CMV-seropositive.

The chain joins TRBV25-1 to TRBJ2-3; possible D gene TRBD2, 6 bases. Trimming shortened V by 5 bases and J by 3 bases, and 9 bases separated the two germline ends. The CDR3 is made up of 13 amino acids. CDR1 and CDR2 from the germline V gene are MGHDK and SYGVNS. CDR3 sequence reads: CASSPAGTDTQYF. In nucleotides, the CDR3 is TGTGCCAGCAGTCCAGCGGGTACAGATACGCAGTATTTT.

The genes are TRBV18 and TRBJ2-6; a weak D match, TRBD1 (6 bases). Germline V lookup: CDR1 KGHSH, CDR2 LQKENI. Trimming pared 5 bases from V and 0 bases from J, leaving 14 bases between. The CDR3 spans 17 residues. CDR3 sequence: CASSYSGAHSGANVLTF. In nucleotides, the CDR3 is TGTGCCAGCTCATACTCAGGGGCTCACTCTGGGGCCAACGTCCTGACTTTC.

The CDR3 nucleotides are TGCGCCAGCAGCTGGGGACTAGCGGGAGGTGAGCAGTTCTTC. Encoded protein: CASSWGLAGGEQFF. The gene calls are TRBV5-1 and TRBJ2-1, with 15 bases aligning to TRBD2. CDR3 length equals 14 residues. Germline values: CDR1 SGHRS, CDR2 YFSETQ. The V segment lost 3 bases and the J segment 9 bases; nucleotides outside the gene matches: 1.

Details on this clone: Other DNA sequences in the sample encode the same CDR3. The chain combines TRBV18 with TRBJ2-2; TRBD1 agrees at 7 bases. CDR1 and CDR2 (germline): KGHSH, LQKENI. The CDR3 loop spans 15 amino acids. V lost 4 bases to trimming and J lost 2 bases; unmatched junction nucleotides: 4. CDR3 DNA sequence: TGTGCCAGCTCACTCGGGACAGCTAACACCGGGGAGCTGTTTTTT. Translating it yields CASSLGTANTGELFF.

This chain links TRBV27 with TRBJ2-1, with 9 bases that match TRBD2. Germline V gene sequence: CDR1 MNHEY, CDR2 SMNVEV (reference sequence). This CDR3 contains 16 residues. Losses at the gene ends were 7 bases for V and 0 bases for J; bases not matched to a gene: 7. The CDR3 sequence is CASTTVSGSSYNEQFF. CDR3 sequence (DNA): TGTGCCAGCACCACTGTTAGCGGGAGCTCCTACAATGAGCAGTTCTTC.

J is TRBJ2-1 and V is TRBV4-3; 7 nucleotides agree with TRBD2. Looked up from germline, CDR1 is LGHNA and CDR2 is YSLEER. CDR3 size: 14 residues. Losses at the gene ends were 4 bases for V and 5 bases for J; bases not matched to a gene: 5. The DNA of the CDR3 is TGCGCCAGCAGCCCTCCCGGGACTAACAATGAGCAGTTCTTC. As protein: CASSPPGTNNEQFF.

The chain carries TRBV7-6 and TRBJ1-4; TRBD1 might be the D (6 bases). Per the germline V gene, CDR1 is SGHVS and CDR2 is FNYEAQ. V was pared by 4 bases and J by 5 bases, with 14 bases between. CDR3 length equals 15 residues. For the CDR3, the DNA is TGTGCCAGCAGCTCCGGACAGCTTAGAAATGAAAAACTGTTTTTT. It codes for CASSSGQLRNEKLFF. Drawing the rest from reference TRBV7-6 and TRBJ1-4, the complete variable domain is GAGVSQSPRYKVTKRGQDVALRCDPISGHVSLYWYRQALGQGPEFLTYFNYEAQQDKSGLPNDRFSAERPEGSISTLTIQRTEQRDSAMYRCASSSGQLRNEKLFFGSGTQLSVL.

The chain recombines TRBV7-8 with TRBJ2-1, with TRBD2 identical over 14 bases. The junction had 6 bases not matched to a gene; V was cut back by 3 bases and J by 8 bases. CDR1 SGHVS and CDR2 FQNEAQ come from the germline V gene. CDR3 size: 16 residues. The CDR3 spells CASSFRTSGRFYEQFF. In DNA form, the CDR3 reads TGTGCCAGCAGCTTCCGGACTAGCGGGAGGTTCTATGAGCAGTTCTTC.

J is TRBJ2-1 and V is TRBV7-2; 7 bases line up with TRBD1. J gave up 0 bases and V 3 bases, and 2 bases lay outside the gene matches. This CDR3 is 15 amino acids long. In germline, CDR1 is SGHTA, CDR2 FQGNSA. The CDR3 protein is CASSFRDSSYNEQFF. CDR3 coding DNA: TGTGCCAGCAGCTTCCGGGACAGCTCCTACAATGAGCAGTTCTTC.

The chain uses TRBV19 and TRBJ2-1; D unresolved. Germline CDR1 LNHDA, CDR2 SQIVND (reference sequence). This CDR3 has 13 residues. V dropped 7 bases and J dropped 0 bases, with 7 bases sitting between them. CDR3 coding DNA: TGTGCCAGTACACCTAGCTCCTACAATGAGCAGTTCTTC. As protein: CASTPSSYNEQFF.

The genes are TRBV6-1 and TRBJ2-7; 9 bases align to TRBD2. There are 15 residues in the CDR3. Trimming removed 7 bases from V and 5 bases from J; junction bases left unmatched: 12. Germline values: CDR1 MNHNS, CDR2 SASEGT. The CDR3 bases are TGTGCCAGCAACCCTTCCGGGACTAGCCCCAACGAGCAGTACTTC. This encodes CASNPSGTSPNEQYF.